Sequencing of this T cell receptor (beta chain) was carried out in a study of T cells in Graves' hyperthyroidism and ophthalmopathy. This CDR3 spans 13 amino acids. Trimming removed 3 bases from V and 2 bases from J, with 8 bases in between. Germline V gives CDR1 SNHLY, CDR2 FYNNEI. Amplified TCR beta CDR3 regions came from RNA transcripts. The primer set for the first-round RT-PCR of the TCR CDR3 was HTBI. TCRdb re-called the multiplex PCR reads through MiXCR, storing one row per CDR3 protein. The table records about 290,000 distinct CDR3 sequences, roughly a fifth of them present only once. This clonotype has at least ten counts. Its antigen remains unidentified. Overall study results and limits: Most clonotypes expanded in thyroid above 0.001 were likewise present in blood. Stable hyperthyroidism was separated from ophthalmopathy by a model based on 13 V-J features.

Investigators excluded patients with uncontrolled infection, other autoimmune disease, pregnancy or lactation. Diagnoses were made from clinical symptoms, serum measures (thyroxine and TRAb), thyroid ultrasound and orbital computed tomography. V and J are TRBV2 and TRBJ2-7; tentative D call: TRBD2 (5 bases). The sequencing sample was made of blood. The TCR was taken from a man over 45 with Graves' ophthalmopathy. In DNA, the CDR3 is TGTGCCAGCAGTGAGTCGGGAACCTACGAGCAGTACTTC. This sequence encodes CASSESGTYEQYF.